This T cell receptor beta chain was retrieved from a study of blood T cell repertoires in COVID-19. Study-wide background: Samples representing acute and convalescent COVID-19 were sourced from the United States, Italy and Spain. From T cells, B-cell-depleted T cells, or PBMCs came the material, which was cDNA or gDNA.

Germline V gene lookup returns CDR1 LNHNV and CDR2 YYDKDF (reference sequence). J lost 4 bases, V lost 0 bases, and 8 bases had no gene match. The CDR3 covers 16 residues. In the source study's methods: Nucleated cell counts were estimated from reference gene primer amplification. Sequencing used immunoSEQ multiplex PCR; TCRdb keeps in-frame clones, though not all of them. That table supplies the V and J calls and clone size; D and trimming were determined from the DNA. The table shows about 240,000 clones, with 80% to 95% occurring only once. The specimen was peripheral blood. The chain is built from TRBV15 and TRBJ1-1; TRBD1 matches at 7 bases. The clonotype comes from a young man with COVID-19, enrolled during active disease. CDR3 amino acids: CATSRDLAGGGTEAFF. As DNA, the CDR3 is TGTGCCACCAGCAGAGATTTGGCAGGGGGAGGCACTGAAGCTTTCTTT.